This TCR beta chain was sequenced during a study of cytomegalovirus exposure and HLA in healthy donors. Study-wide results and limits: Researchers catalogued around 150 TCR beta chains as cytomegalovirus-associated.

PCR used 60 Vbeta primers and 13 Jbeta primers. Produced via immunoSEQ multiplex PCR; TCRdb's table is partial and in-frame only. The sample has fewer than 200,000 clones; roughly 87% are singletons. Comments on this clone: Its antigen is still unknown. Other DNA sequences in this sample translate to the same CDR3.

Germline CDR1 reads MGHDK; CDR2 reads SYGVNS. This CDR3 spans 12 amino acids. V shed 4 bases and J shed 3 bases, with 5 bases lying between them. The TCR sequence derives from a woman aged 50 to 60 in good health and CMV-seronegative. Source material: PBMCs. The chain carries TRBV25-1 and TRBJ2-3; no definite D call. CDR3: CASSAGTDTQYF. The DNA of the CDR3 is TGTGCCAGCAGTGCCGGGACAGATACGCAGTATTTT.